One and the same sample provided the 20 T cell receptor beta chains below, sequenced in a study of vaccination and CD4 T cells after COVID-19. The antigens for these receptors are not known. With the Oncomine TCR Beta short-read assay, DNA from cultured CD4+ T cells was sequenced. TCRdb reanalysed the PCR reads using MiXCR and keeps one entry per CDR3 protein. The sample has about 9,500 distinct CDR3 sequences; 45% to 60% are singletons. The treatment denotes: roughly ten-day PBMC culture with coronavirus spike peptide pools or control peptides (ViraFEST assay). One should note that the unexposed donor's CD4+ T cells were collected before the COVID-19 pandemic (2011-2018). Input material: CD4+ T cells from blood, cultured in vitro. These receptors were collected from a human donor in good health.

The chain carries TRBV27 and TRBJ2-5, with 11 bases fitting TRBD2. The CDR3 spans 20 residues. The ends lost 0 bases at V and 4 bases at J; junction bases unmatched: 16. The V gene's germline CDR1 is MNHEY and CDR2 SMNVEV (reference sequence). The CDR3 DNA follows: TGTGCCAGCAGTTTATCCGGGGCTAGCGGGGGGATACCACCTGGAGAGACCCAGTACTTC. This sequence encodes CASSLSGASGGIPPGETQYF.

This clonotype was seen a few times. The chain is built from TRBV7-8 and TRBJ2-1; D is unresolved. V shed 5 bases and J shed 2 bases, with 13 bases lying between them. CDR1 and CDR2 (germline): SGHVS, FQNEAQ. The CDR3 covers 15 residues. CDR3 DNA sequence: TGTGCCAGCAGCCCTACTCGGATCACCTACAATGAGCAGTTCTTC. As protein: CASSPTRITYNEQFF.

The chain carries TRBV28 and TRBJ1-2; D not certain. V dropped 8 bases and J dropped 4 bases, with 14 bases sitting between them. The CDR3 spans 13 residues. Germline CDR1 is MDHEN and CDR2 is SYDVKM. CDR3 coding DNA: TGTGCCAGCTGTATAGGACGGCTCTATGGCTACACCTTC. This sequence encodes CASCIGRLYGYTF.

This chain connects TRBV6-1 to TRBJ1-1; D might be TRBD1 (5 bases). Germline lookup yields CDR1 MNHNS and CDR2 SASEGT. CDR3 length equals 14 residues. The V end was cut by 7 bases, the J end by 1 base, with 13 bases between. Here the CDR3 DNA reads TGTGCCAGCATGGGGGTTATAGGGAACACTGAAGCTTTCTTT. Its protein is CASMGVIGNTEAFF.

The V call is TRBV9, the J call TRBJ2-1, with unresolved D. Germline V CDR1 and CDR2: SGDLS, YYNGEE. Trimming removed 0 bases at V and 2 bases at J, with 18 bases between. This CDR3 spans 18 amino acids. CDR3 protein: CASSVGLVRSSTYNEQFF. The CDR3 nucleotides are TGTGCCAGCAGCGTAGGGCTTGTCCGGTCAAGCACCTACAATGAGCAGTTCTTC.

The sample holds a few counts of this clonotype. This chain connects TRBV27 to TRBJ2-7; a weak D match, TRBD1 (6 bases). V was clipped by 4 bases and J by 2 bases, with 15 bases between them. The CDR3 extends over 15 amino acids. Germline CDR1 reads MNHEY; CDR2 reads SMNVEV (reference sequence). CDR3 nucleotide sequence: TGTGCCAGCAGTTACCTCAGGGGTGGGCCCTACGAGCAGTACTTC. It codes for CASSYLRGGPYEQYF.

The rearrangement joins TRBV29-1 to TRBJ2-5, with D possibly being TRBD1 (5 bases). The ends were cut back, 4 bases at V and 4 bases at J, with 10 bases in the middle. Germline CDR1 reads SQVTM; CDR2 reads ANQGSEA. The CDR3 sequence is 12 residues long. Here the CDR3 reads CSVVQGGETQYF. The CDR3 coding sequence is TGCAGCGTTGTCCAGGGCGGAGAGACCCAGTACTTC.

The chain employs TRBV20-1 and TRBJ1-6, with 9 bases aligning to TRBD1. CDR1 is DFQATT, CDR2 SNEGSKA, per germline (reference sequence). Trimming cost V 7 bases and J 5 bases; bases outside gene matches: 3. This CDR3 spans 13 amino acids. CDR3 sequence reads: CSVRTGDNSPLHF. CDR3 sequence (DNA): TGCAGTGTCCGGACAGGGGATAATTCACCCCTCCACTTT.

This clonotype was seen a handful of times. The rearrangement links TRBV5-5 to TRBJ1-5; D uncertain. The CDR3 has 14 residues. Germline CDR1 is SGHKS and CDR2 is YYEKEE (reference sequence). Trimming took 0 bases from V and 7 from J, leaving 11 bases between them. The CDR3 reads CASSLGGVEQPQHF. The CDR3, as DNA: TGTGCCAGCAGCTTGGGCGGGGTGGAACAGCCCCAGCATTTT.

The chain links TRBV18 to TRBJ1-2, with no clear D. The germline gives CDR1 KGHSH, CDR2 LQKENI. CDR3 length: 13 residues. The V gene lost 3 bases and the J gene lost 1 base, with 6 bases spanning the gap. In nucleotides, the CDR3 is TGTGCCAGCTCACCGACAAGTAACTATGGCTACACCTTC. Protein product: CASSPTSNYGYTF. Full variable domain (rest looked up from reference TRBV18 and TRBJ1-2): NAGVMQNPRHLVRRRGQEARLRCSPMKGHSHVYWYRQLPEEGLKFMVYLQKENIIDESGMPKERFSAEFPKEGPSILRIQQVVRGDSAAYFCASSPTSNYGYTFGSGTRLTVV.

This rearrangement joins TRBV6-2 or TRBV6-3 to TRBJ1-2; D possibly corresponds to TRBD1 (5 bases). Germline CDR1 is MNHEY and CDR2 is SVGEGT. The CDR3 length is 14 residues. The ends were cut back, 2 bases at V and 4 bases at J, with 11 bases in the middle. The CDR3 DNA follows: TGTGCCAGCAGTTACCAGGGATACGGCTATGGCTACACCTTC. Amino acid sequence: CASSYQGYGYGYTF.

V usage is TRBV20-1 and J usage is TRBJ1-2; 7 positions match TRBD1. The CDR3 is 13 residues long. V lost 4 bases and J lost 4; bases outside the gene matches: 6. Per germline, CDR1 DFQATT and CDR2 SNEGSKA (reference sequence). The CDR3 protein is CSAKTGLTYGYTF. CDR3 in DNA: TGCAGTGCTAAGACAGGGCTCACCTATGGCTACACCTTC.

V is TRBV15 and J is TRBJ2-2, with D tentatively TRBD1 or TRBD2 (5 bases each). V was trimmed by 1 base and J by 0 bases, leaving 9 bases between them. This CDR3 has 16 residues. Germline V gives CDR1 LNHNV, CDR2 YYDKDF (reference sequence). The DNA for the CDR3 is TGTGCCACCAGCAGAGGGGGGACGCCGAACACCGGGGAGCTGTTTTTT. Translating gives CATSRGGTPNTGELFF.

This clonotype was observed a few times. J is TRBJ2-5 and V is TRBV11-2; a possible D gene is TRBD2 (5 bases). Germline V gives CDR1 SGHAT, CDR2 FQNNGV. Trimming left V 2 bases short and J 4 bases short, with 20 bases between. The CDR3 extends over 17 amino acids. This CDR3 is CASSLLSRWWAGETQYF. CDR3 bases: TGTGCCAGCAGCTTATTGAGTCGTTGGTGGGCGGGAGAGACCCAGTACTTC.

This CDR3 is CASTRLAGAGELFF. The CDR3 DNA reads as TGTGCCAGCACAAGACTAGCGGGAGCCGGGGAGCTGTTTTTT. The chain recombines TRBV6-4 with TRBJ2-2; 12 bases match TRBD2. The V segment lost 7 bases and the J segment 6 bases; nucleotides outside the gene matches: 3. The CDR3 is 14 residues long. From germline, CDR1 is MRHNA and CDR2 SNTAGT.

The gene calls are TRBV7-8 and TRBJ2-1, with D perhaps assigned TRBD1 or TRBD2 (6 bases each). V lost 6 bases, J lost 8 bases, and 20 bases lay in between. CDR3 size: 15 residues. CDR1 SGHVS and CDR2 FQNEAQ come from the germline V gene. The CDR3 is CASRSTRGRNDEQFF. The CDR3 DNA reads TGTGCCAGCAGATCCACTAGGGGGAGGAACGATGAGCAGTTCTTC.

The CDR3 spells CASSLAGRSETQYF. The DNA of the CDR3 is TGCGCCAGCAGCTTGGCCGGGAGGTCTGAGACCCAGTACTTC. The gene calls are TRBV5-1 and TRBJ2-5, with 7 bases that match TRBD2. J was trimmed by 5 bases and V by 0 bases; bases with no gene match: 4. Germline V gives CDR1 SGHRS, CDR2 YFSETQ. This CDR3 contains 14 residues.

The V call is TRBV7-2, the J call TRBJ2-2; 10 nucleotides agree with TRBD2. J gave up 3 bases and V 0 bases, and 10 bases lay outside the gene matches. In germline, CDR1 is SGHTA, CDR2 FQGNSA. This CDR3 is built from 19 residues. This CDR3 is CASSLASGGAGYHTGELFF. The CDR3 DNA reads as TGTGCCAGCAGCTTAGCCAGCGGGGGGGCCGGCTACCACACCGGGGAGCTGTTTTTT. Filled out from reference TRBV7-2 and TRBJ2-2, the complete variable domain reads GAGVSQSPSNKVTEKGKDVELRCDPISGHTALYWYRQSLGQGLEFLIYFQGNSAPDKSGLPSDRFSAERTGGSVSTLTIQRTQQEDSAVYLCASSLASGGAGYHTGELFFGEGSRLTVL.

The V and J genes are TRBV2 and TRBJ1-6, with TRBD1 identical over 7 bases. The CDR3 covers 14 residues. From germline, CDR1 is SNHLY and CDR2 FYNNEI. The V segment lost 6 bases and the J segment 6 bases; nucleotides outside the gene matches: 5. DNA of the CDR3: TGTGCCAGCAGGAGTGACAGGGTTAATTCACCCCTCCACTTT. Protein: CASRSDRVNSPLHF.

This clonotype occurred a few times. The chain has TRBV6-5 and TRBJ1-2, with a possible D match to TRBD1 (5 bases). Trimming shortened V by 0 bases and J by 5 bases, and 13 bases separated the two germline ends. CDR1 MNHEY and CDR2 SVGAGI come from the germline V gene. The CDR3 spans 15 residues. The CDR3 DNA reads TGTGCCAGCAGTTACTCGTCGGGGGATTATTATGGCTACACCTTC. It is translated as CASSYSSGDYYGYTF.